This T cell receptor (beta chain) was found in a study of shared clonotypes between healthy human individuals. Study-level results: For naive CD4 cells, roughly 5% of clonotypes were shared across a handful of donors. Lower generation probabilities were found for non-shared clonotypes than for those shared by all four donors. Rarefaction showed sorted-subset sequencing was incomplete despite large depth.

Authors' processing steps: As immunoSEQ supplied junction-only sequences (without quality scores), filtering differed. TCRdb keeps only in-frame clones here, not all; method: immunoSEQ multiplex PCR. The V and J calls and clone size come from that table; D and trimming were worked out from the DNA. The profile shows over 2 million clones, around 96% of them singletons. Regarding this clone: What it recognizes is unknown.

CD45RO-negative, CCR7-positively selected cells formed the naive CD8 fraction, excluding terminally differentiated effector memory CD45RA+ cells. Germline-derived CDR1 and CDR2 are GTSNPN and SVGIG (reference sequence). V lost 6 bases and J 0 bases, leaving 6 bases between the germline ends. CDR3 length: 12 amino acids. Sequencing input: naive CD8+ T cells sorted from blood. This TCR was recovered from a man between 18 and 35 years old in good health. The chain uses TRBV30 and TRBJ2-1; the D gene is possibly TRBD2 (5 bases). The CDR3 DNA is TGTGCCTGTACTAGCTCCTACAATGAGCAGTTCTTC. Residues: CACTSSYNEQFF.